The 3 T cell receptor beta chains below come from one sample, sequenced in a study of cytomegalovirus exposure and HLA in healthy donors. Vbeta (60) and Jbeta (13) primers were used in the PCR. Sequencing used immunoSEQ multiplex PCR; TCRdb keeps in-frame clones, though not all of them. The sample lists some 200,000 clones, 82% seen once, with 5.5% to 7% in the top ten. The sample taken for sequencing was PBMCs. All receptors derive from a woman in her forties or fifties in good health and CMV-seropositive.

The rearrangement links TRBV27 to TRBJ2-1, with no clear D. Trimming pared 6 bases from V and 0 bases from J, leaving 9 bases between. CDR3 length: 14 amino acids. Germline V CDR1 and CDR2: MNHEY, SMNVEV (reference sequence). CDR3 residues: CASRLQSSYNEQFF. The CDR3 coding sequence is TGTGCCAGCAGGCTACAGAGCTCCTACAATGAGCAGTTCTTC.

The rearrangement uses TRBV4-3 and TRBJ1-4; D is uncertain. The CDR3 contains 14 residues. The V gene's germline CDR1 is LGHNA and CDR2 YSLEER. Trimming removed 3 bases at V and 0 bases at J, with 5 bases between. The CDR3 here is CASSHTSTNEKLFF. In nucleotides, the CDR3 is TGCGCCAGCAGCCACACATCAACTAATGAAAAACTGTTTTTT.

This chain uses TRBV28 with TRBJ1-5; 9 nucleotides match TRBD1. CDR3 length equals 17 residues. V was clipped by 3 bases and J by 2 bases; unmatched bases: 8. CDR1 is MDHEN, CDR2 SYDVKM, per germline. The CDR3 sequence: CASSFRVQGAGNQPQHF. CDR3 nucleotides: TGTGCCAGCAGTTTTAGGGTACAGGGGGCAGGCAATCAGCCCCAGCATTTT. Combining the CDR3 with reference TRBV28 and TRBJ1-5 gives the whole variable domain DVKVTQSSRYLVKRTGEKVFLECVQDMDHENMFWYRQDPGLGLRLIYFSYDVKMKEKGDIPEGYSVSREKKERFSLILESASTNQTSMYLCASSFRVQGAGNQPQHFGDGTRLSIL.